Listed below are T cell receptor beta chains from one sample, sequenced in a study of blood T cell repertoires in COVID-19. Libraries were prepared by immunoSEQ multiplex PCR; TCRdb keeps only in-frame clonotypes and omits some of them. This table holds around 140,000 clones, roughly 85% found once. Input material: peripheral blood. The source of these receptors is a human donor with acute or convalescent COVID-19. The donor label of this sample is uncertain. Each CDR3 is given with its conserved first and last residue. Each record gives: J gene, V gene, clone size, D gene, CDR3 DNA, CDR3 protein. D genes are given only for firm matches. Some rows have no size entry. The others give once, few or many, or a class for an expanded clone.

j_call: TRBJ1-1; v_call: TRBV9; clone_size: NA; d_call: NA; cdr3_nt: TGTGCCAGCAGCGCGACCCAGGTTGTAGCTTTCTTT; cdr3_aa: CASSATQVVAFF
j_call: TRBJ2-2; v_call: TRBV5-1; clone_size: NA; d_call: TRBD2; cdr3_nt: TGCGCCAGCAGCTTACTTTCTAGCGGGAGTGTGGGCACCGGGGAGCTGTTTTTT; cdr3_aa: CASSLLSSGSVGTGELFF
j_call: TRBJ2-5; v_call: TRBV7-9; clone_size: NA; d_call: TRBD2; cdr3_nt: TGTGCCAGCAGACCGACACAAGCGGGGCAAGAGACCCAGTACTTC; cdr3_aa: CASRPTQAGQETQYF
j_call: TRBJ1-4; v_call: TRBV2; clone_size: NA; d_call: NA; cdr3_nt: TGTGCCAGCAGTGTCTTCGGAGGGAACTCTGAAAAACTGTTTTTT; cdr3_aa: CASSVFGGNSEKLFF
j_call: TRBJ2-5; v_call: TRBV19; clone_size: NA; d_call: TRBD1; cdr3_nt: TGTGCCACTCAAGTAGGACAGGGGGAAGAGACCCAGTACTTC; cdr3_aa: CATQVGQGEETQYF
j_call: TRBJ2-5; v_call: TRBV19; clone_size: NA; d_call: TRBD2; cdr3_nt: TGTGCCAGTAGTACGGGGACTAGCGGGGGGGCCAGAGAGACCCAGTACTTC; cdr3_aa: CASSTGTSGGARETQYF
j_call: TRBJ2-3; v_call: TRBV5-1; clone_size: NA; d_call: NA; cdr3_nt: TGCGCCAGCAGCCCACAGGGAGTCGGCACAGATACGCAGTATTTT; cdr3_aa: CASSPQGVGTDTQYF
j_call: TRBJ1-2; v_call: TRBV9; clone_size: NA; d_call: TRBD1; cdr3_nt: TGTGCCAGCAGCGTAGCTACCGGGACAGCCTATGGCTACACCTTC; cdr3_aa: CASSVATGTAYGYTF
j_call: TRBJ2-3; v_call: TRBV12-3/TRBV12-4; clone_size: NA; d_call: NA; cdr3_nt: TGTGCCAGCAGTACTGACAGGTCCAATACGCAGTATTTT; cdr3_aa: CASSTDRSNTQYF
j_call: TRBJ2-5; v_call: TRBV7-9; clone_size: few; d_call: NA; cdr3_nt: TGTGCCAGCAGCTCGGCGACTTCGACCCAGTACTTC; cdr3_aa: CASSSATSTQYF
j_call: TRBJ2-5; v_call: TRBV29-1; clone_size: NA; d_call: NA; cdr3_nt: TGCAGCGTTGAAGATGGAGCTGAGACCCAGTACTTC; cdr3_aa: CSVEDGAETQYF
j_call: TRBJ1-1; v_call: TRBV7-3; clone_size: NA; d_call: TRBD1; cdr3_nt: TGTGCCAGCAGCTCAGACAGGGCCACTGAAGCTTTCTTT; cdr3_aa: CASSSDRATEAFF
j_call: TRBJ2-3; v_call: TRBV13; clone_size: NA; d_call: TRBD2; cdr3_nt: TGTGCCAGCAGCTTAGAGGGCGGGAGTTATCTAGATACGCAGTATTTT; cdr3_aa: CASSLEGGSYLDTQYF
j_call: TRBJ1-2; v_call: TRBV18; clone_size: NA; d_call: NA; cdr3_nt: TGTGCCAGCTCACCAACGGGGTACGACGAAGGCTACACCTTC; cdr3_aa: CASSPTGYDEGYTF
j_call: TRBJ2-1; v_call: TRBV30; clone_size: NA; d_call: TRBD2; cdr3_nt: TGTGCCTGGAGTACCGGACTAGCTTCCTTCTCCTACAATGAGCAGTTCTTC; cdr3_aa: CAWSTGLASFSYNEQFF
j_call: TRBJ1-2; v_call: TRBV27; clone_size: NA; d_call: NA; cdr3_nt: TGTGCCAGCAGGAGACAGGCCCTGGAGATTGGCTACACCTTC; cdr3_aa: CASRRQALEIGYTF